These 16 T cell receptor beta chains were sequenced from one sample in a study of blood T cells in healthy people across ages. Sample-barcoded 5' priming and a J-beta primer mix drove a second PCR of roughly 6 to 12 cycles. TCRdb re-derived calls from the 5' RACE reads in MiXCR, one entry per CDR3 protein. The table lists approximately 350,000 distinct CDR3 sequences, roughly half of them singletons, with 50% to 65% in the top ten. The sample was blood. Receptors were obtained from a man between 60 and 70 years old in good health.

The chain joins TRBV29-1 to TRBJ2-7, with a tentative D call TRBD1 (5 bases). V was shortened by 4 bases and J by 1 base, with 14 bases between the two germline ends. Germline loops: CDR1 SQVTM, CDR2 ANQGSEA. The CDR3 spans 14 residues. The CDR3 nucleotides read TGCAGCGTTGTCCCTCAGACAGAATCCTACGAGCAGTACTTC. This translates into CSVVPQTESYEQYF.

Only a few counts were recorded for this clonotype. The V call is TRBV2, the J call TRBJ1-6; D ambiguous. Between the trimmed V and J ends, which lost 4 bases and 12 bases, there was a span of 10 bases. The germline CDR1 and CDR2 sequences are SNHLY and FYNNEI. The CDR3 has 12 amino acids. This CDR3 is CASSADSGPLHF. The CDR3 nucleotides are TGTGCCAGCAGTGCGGACTCGGGACCCCTCCACTTT. Supplemented by reference TRBV2 and TRBJ1-6, the full variable domain reads EPEVTQTPSHQVTQMGQEVILRCVPISNHLYFYWYRQILGQKVEFLVSFYNNEISEKSEIFDDQFSVERPDGSNFTLKIRSTKLEDSAMYFCASSADSGPLHFGNGTRLTVT.

This clonotype was found many times. The gene calls are TRBV5-5 and TRBJ2-7; D uncertain. The CDR3 is 15 amino acids. V lost 2 bases to trimming and J lost 3 bases, with 15 bases between them. CDR1 and CDR2 (germline): SGHKS, YYEKEE (reference sequence). The CDR3 region has the DNA TGTGCCAGCAGCTTCCACTTAGTACAGAGCTACGAGCAGTACTTC. Translating gives CASSFHLVQSYEQYF.

The sample holds many counts of this clonotype. The rearrangement joins TRBV6-2 or TRBV6-3 to TRBJ2-7; a weak D match, TRBD1 (6 bases). This CDR3 has 16 residues. Trimming shortened V by 3 bases and J by 0 bases, and 15 bases separated the two germline ends. Germline loops: CDR1 MNHEY, CDR2 SVGEGT. In DNA form, the CDR3 reads TGTGCCAGCAGTTATATCGGGACAAAGCCCTCCTACGAGCAGTACTTC. It translates to CASSYIGTKPSYEQYF.

This clonotype was counted a few times. The V and J genes are TRBV3-1 and TRBJ2-5, with D possibly matching TRBD2 (6 bases). The CDR3 has 15 residues. V was cut by 0 bases and J by 9 bases, with 17 bases left in between. In germline, CDR1 is LGHDT, CDR2 YNNKEL (reference sequence). The CDR3 DNA follows: TGTGCCAGCAGCCAAGATTCAGGCGGAGGGGAGTCCCAGTACTTC. Its translation: CASSQDSGGGESQYF.

The table lists this clonotype with a few counts. The chain carries TRBV7-9 and TRBJ2-7; D may correspond to TRBD1 or TRBD2 (5 bases each). CDR3 length equals 13 residues. Germline V CDR1 and CDR2: SEHNR, FQNEAQ (reference sequence). Trimming shortened V by 7 bases and J by 0 bases, and 10 bases separated the two germline ends. The CDR3 protein is CASNQGVSYEQYF. In DNA form, the CDR3 reads TGTGCCAGCAATCAGGGAGTCTCCTACGAGCAGTACTTC.

On this clonotype: One junction end disagrees with the germline gene, perhaps due to a read error. V usage is TRBV11-2 and J usage is TRBJ1-1, with a tentative D call TRBD1 (6 bases). Germline CDR1 and CDR2: SGHAT and FQNNGV. The CDR3 totals 13 residues. The CDR3 reads CAGSLIRGTEAFF. CDR3 DNA sequence: TGTGCCGGCAGCTTGATTAGGGGGACTGAAGCTTTCTTT.

This clonotype has only a few counts. The V gene is TRBV20-1, the J gene TRBJ2-7; 8 bases line up with TRBD2. This CDR3 has 16 residues. Germline CDR1 is DFQATT and CDR2 is SNEGSKA (reference sequence). Trimming cost V 3 bases and J 6 bases; bases outside gene matches: 16. CDR3 residues: CSASGSSGRASAEQYF. The CDR3 DNA reads TGCAGTGCTAGTGGGTCTAGCGGGCGGGCTTCGGCCGAGCAGTACTTC.

Comments on this clonotype: Its ends do not fully match the called genes, so a read error is possible. V is TRBV5-1 and J is TRBJ2-7, with 10 bases identical to TRBD1. This CDR3 is built from 17 residues. The germline V gene has CDR1 SGHRS and CDR2 YFSETQ. CDR3 sequence: CASRRTPGQGSSYERYF. Written as DNA, the CDR3 is TGCGCCAGCAGGAGAACCCCGGGACAGGGGAGCTCCTACGAGCGGTACTTC.

The CDR3 nucleotides are TGTGCCAGCATGGGGGGAGGGCCCCTGGAGACCCAGTACTTC. It yields the protein CASMGGGPLETQYF. The chain links TRBV2 to TRBJ2-5; TRBD2 matches 7 bases. Germline CDR1 is SNHLY and CDR2 is FYNNEI. CDR3 length equals 14 residues. V trimming: 7 bases; J trimming: 5 bases; junction bases outside the gene matches: 10.

The chain couples TRBV5-6 to TRBJ2-7; unclear D gene. CDR3 size: 16 residues. Germline values: CDR1 SGHDT, CDR2 YYEEEE. V was trimmed by 4 bases and J by 4 bases, leaving 21 bases between them. The CDR3 protein is CASSPGRFTSHYEQYF. In DNA form, the CDR3 reads TGTGCCAGCAGCCCTGGACGATTCACGTCCCATTACGAGCAGTACTTC. Drawing the rest from reference TRBV5-6 and TRBJ2-7, the complete variable domain is DAGVTQSPTHLIKTRGQQVTLRCSPKSGHDTVSWYQQALGQGPQFIFQYYEEEERQRGNFPDRFSGHQFPNYSSELNVNALLLGDSALYLCASSPGRFTSHYEQYFGPGTRLTVT.

The V and J genes are TRBV12-3 or TRBV12-4 and TRBJ2-5; TRBD1 or TRBD2 may be the D gene (5 bases each). This CDR3 is 15 amino acids long. Trimming left V 2 bases short and J 3 bases short, with 13 bases between. The CDR3 DNA is TGTGCCAGCAGTTTATATGGGGCGAGGGAAGAGACCCAGTACTTC. This codes for CASSLYGAREETQYF.

Only one count was recorded for this clonotype. This chain uses TRBV12-3 or TRBV12-4 with TRBJ2-3; D remains ambiguous. V was pared by 11 bases and J by 2 bases, with 11 bases between. This CDR3 has 12 amino acids. CDR3 loop: CASKVPTDTQYF. CDR3 sequence (DNA): TGTGCCTCCAAAGTGCCCACAGATACGCAGTATTTT.

The chain joins TRBV12-3 or TRBV12-4 to TRBJ2-3; perhaps TRBD2 as D (7 bases). The CDR3 consists of 14 residues. V was trimmed by 5 bases and J by 6 bases, leaving 15 bases between them. CDR3 in amino acids: CASSVGGGVDTQYF. DNA of the CDR3: TGTGCCAGCAGTGTGGGAGGGGGGGTGGATACGCAGTATTTT.

This chain links TRBV29-1 with TRBJ1-1; 10 bases fit TRBD1. V dropped 6 bases and J dropped 7; count of bases not matched to a gene: 5. This CDR3 has 12 amino acids. Germline V CDR1 and CDR2: SQVTM, ANQGSEA. The CDR3 DNA follows: TGCAGCGTAGGGACAGGGGTGGGTGAAGCTTTCTTT. It specifies CSVGTGVGEAFF.

V usage is TRBV19 and J usage is TRBJ2-5, with 10 bases fitting TRBD1. Near its end, the DNA agrees better with TRBJ2-7, so the J call may be wrong. The germline V gene has CDR1 LNHDA and CDR2 SQIVND (reference sequence). CDR3 length: 15 residues. In DNA, the CDR3 is TGTGCCAGTAGACGACCGGGACAGGGGTTCCACGAGCAGTACTTC. Protein: CASRRPGQGFHEQYF.